This TCR beta chain appears in the sequencing data of a study of T cell responses to AZD1222 COVID-19 vaccine. Profiled with immunoSEQ multiplex PCR; TCRdb holds only in-frame clones, not every one. This table has roughly 100,000 clones, 91% appearing once. The germline CDR1 and CDR2 sequences are SGHNT and YYREEE (reference sequence). Trimming removed 4 bases from V and 7 bases from J, with 14 bases in between. This CDR3 comprises 13 residues. This rearrangement joins TRBV5-4 to TRBJ2-5; the D is unclear. This TCR came from an adult in good health. The specimen was peripheral blood, collected on day 0 of AZD1222 vaccination. In DNA, the CDR3 is TGTGCCAGCAGCGCCGATTCGAGCAGGACCCAGTACTTC. As protein: CASSADSSRTQYF.